Listed below are T cell receptor beta chains from one sample, sequenced in a study of early T cells in non-severe SARS-CoV-2 infection. TCRdb passed the 5' RACE reads through MiXCR, listing each CDR3 protein once. The sample includes just over 70,000 distinct CDR3 sequences, approximately 12% of them seen just once. The material sequenced was whole blood. The source is an adult who was a healthcare worker with PCR-confirmed SARS-CoV-2 infection or an uninfected control (not recorded which). The CDR3 runs from the conserved cysteine through the conserved F or W. The D gene is left open where the match is weak. Rows give clone size only sometimes, using once, few, many, or a class for an expanded clone.

J gene: TRBJ2-3; V gene: TRBV6-2/TRBV6-3; CDR3 length: 16; clone size: many; D gene: -; CDR3 DNA: TGTGCCAGCAGTGGAAAAGGAGCGGCCCCAAGGGATACGCAGTATTTT; CDR3 protein: CASSGKGAAPRDTQYF
J gene: TRBJ2-3; V gene: TRBV3-1; CDR3 length: 15; clone size: many; D gene: TRBD2; CDR3 DNA: TGTGCCAGCAGGGGACTAAGCGGGGGTGTAGATACGCAGTATTTT; CDR3 protein: CASRGLSGGVDTQYF
J gene: TRBJ2-3; V gene: TRBV29-1; CDR3 length: 13; clone size: once; D gene: TRBD2; CDR3 DNA: TGCAGCGTTAAAGCGGGGGGGCGAGATACGCAGTATTTT; CDR3 protein: CSVKAGGRDTQYF
J gene: TRBJ2-2; V gene: TRBV20-1; CDR3 length: 17; clone size: many; D gene: TRBD2; CDR3 DNA: TGCAGTGCTAGACCCGCCGGCGGGAGGGGGCACACCGGGGAGCTGTTTTTT; CDR3 protein: CSARPAGGRGHTGELFF
J gene: TRBJ2-7; V gene: TRBV7-2; CDR3 length: 14; clone size: many; D gene: -; CDR3 DNA: TGTGCCAGCAGCTTAGGAAGCATATCCTACGAGCAGTACTTC; CDR3 protein: CASSLGSISYEQYF
J gene: TRBJ2-7; V gene: TRBV12-3/TRBV12-4; CDR3 length: 16; clone size: -; D gene: -; CDR3 DNA: TGTGCCAGCAGTATCTACTCTGTGGACAGCTCCTACGAGCAGTACTTC; CDR3 protein: CASSIYSVDSSYEQYF
J gene: TRBJ2-1; V gene: TRBV7-2; CDR3 length: 13; clone size: -; D gene: -; CDR3 DNA: TGTGCCAGCAGCTCGGCCCGTCACAATGAGCAGTTCTTC; CDR3 protein: CASSSARHNEQFF
J gene: TRBJ2-3; V gene: TRBV10-3; CDR3 length: 15; clone size: many; D gene: -; CDR3 DNA: TGTGCCATCAGTAGGGGGGATCCTAGCACAGATACGCAGTATTTT; CDR3 protein: CAISRGDPSTDTQYF
J gene: TRBJ2-1; V gene: TRBV28; CDR3 length: 13; clone size: -; D gene: -; CDR3 DNA: TGTGCCAGCAGCCGGTTTTCCTACAATGAGCAGTTCTTC; CDR3 protein: CASSRFSYNEQFF
J gene: TRBJ2-1; V gene: TRBV20-1; CDR3 length: 15; clone size: many; D gene: -; CDR3 DNA: TGCAGTGCTAGCAAGGGCCTACATTCCTACAATGAGCAGTTCTTC; CDR3 protein: CSASKGLHSYNEQFF
J gene: TRBJ1-4; V gene: TRBV7-2; CDR3 length: 15; clone size: few; D gene: TRBD1; CDR3 DNA: TGTGCCAGCAGCTTAGATAGGGGGCGTAATGAAAAACTGTTTTTT; CDR3 protein: CASSLDRGRNEKLFF
J gene: TRBJ2-2; V gene: TRBV10-2; CDR3 length: 14; clone size: many; D gene: -; CDR3 DNA: TGCGCCAGCAGGACCGGGACCATAGGGGGGGAGCTGTTTTTT; CDR3 protein: CASRTGTIGGELFF